Sequencing of this T cell receptor (beta chain) was carried out in a study of long-term antiretroviral therapy in people with HIV. Study outcomes and limitations: It was observed that HIV repertoires exhibited narrower CDR3 length ranges than controls. Dominance of pre-ART expanded clones persisted, fluctuating and often declining after ART.

Among participants with HIV, every one received treatment in the United States. At survey level, the immunoSEQ assay was run in its v3.0 version. Sequencing was intended to reach about 35,000-55,000 T-cell genomes per sample. The table came from immunoSEQ multiplex PCR; TCRdb's copy has only in-frame clones and leaves some out. This sample has about 13,000 clones; over 70% occur once, and the top ten carry roughly a fifth. This clone has a handful of counts. Its antigen remains unknown. CDR1 and CDR2 (germline): MNHEY, SMNVEV (reference sequence). Trimming took 4 bases from V and 6 from J; bases not matched to a gene: 3. The CDR3 is 15 amino acids.

The input for sequencing was unsorted PBMCs, taken 1.3 years before starting antiretroviral therapy. The chain carries TRBV27 and TRBJ1-6; 10 bases match TRBD1. This TCR derives from a man aged 35-49 years with HIV. The CDR3: CASSWDRGSNSPLHF. In DNA, the CDR3 is TGTGCCAGCAGTTGGGACAGGGGAAGTAATTCACCCCTCCACTTT.